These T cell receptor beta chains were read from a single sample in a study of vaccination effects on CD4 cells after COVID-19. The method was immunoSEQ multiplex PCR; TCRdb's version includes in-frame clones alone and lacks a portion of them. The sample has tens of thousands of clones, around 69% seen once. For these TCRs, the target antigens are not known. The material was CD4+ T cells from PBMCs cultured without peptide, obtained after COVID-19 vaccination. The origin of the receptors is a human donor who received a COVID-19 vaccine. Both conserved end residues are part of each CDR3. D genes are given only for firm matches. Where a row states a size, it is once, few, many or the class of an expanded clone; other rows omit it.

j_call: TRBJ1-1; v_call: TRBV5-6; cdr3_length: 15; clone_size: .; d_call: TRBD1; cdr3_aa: CASSLVEGAWTEAFF; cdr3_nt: TGTGCCAGCAGCTTGGTAGAGGGGGCATGGACTGAAGCTTTCTTT
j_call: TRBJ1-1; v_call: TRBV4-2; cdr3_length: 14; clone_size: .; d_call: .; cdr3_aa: CASSQDTRGTEAFF; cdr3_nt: TGTGCCAGCAGCCAAGACACCCGGGGCACTGAAGCTTTCTTT
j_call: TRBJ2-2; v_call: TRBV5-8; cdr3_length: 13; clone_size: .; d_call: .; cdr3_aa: CAGLQEYTGELFF; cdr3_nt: TGTGCCGGATTGCAGGAATACACCGGGGAGCTGTTTTTT
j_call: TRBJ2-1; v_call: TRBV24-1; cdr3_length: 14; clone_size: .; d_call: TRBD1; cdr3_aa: CATGRDSSYNEQFF; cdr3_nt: TGTGCCACCGGCCGGGACAGCTCCTACAATGAGCAGTTCTTC
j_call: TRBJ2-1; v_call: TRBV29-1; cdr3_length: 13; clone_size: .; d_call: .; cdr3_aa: CSVDYVGWRSMFF; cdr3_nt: TGCAGCGTTGATTATGTAGGGTGGCGGAGTATGTTCTTC
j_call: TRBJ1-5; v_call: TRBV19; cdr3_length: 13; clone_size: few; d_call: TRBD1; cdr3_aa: CASRPDRAQPQHF; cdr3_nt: TGTGCCAGTAGACCGGACAGGGCTCAGCCCCAGCATTTT
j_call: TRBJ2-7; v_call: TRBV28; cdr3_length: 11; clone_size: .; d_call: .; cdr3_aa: CASSTTYEQYF; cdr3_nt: TGTGCCAGCAGTACCACCTACGAGCAGTACTTC
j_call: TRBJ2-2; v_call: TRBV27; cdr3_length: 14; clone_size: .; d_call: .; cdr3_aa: CASSFGVGTGELFF; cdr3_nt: TGTGCCAGCAGTTTCGGGGTGGGGACCGGGGAGCTGTTTTTT
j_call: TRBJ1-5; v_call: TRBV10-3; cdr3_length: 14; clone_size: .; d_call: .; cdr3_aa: CAISELRGNQPQHF; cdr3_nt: TGTGCCATCAGTGAGCTCAGGGGCAATCAGCCCCAGCATTTT
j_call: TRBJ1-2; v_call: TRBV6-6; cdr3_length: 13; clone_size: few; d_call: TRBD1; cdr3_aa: CASSGQGNYGYTF; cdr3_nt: TGTGCCAGCAGCGGACAGGGCAACTATGGCTACACCTTC
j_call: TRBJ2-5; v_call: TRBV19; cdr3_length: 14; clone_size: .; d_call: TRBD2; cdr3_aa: CASSRLAGGETQYF; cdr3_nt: TGTGCCAGTAGTAGACTAGCTGGCGGAGAGACCCAGTACTTC
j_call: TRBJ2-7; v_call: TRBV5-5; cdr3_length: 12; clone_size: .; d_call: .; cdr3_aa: CASSPSSYEQYF; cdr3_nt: TGTGCCAGCAGCCCGAGCTCCTACGAGCAGTACTTC
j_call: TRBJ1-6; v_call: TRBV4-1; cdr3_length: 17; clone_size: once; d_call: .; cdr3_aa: CASSQDGRGRRSSPLHF; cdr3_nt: TGCGCCAGCAGCCAAGATGGCCGGGGGCGAAGATCTTCACCCCTCCACTTT
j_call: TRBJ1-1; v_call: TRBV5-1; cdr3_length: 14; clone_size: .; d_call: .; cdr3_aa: CASSLVRGNTEAFF; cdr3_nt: TGCGCCAGCAGCTTGGTGCGGGGGAACACTGAAGCTTTCTTT
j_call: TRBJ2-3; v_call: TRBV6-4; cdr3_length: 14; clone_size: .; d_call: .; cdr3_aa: CASSDEGLADTQYF; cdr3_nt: TGTGCCAGCAGTGACGAGGGGCTGGCAGATACGCAGTATTTT
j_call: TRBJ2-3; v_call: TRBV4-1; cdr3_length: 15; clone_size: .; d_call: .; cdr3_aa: CASSLTVQKRDTQYF; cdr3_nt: TGCGCCAGCAGCCTGACAGTTCAGAAAAGGGATACGCAGTATTTT
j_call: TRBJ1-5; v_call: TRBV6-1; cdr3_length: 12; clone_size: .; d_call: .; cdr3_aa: CASSERGRPQHF; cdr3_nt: TGTGCCAGCAGTGAACGGGGGAGGCCCCAGCATTTT
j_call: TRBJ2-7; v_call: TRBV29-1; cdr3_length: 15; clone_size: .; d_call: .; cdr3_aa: CSVEGVQGRSYEQYF; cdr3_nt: TGCAGCGTTGAAGGGGTCCAGGGGCGCTCCTACGAGCAGTACTTC
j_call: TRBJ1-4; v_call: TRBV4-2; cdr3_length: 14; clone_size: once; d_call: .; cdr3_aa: CASSQGQKNEKLFF; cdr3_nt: TGTGCCAGCAGCCAAGGACAAAAAAATGAAAAACTGTTTTTT
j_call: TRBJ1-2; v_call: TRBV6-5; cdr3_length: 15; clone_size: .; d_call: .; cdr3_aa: CASSYSDRPNYGYTF; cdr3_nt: TGTGCCAGCAGTTACTCGGACAGACCAAACTATGGCTACACCTTC
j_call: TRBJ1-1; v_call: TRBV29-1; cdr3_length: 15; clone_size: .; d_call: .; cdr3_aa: CSVGGSLRWDTEAFF; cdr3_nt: TGCAGCGTTGGTGGATCCTTGAGATGGGACACTGAAGCTTTCTTT
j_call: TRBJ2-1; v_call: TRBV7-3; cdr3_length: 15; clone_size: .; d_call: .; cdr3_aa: CASSPFEGIHNEQFF; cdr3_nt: TGTGCCAGCAGTCCCTTTGAGGGGATCCACAATGAGCAGTTCTTC
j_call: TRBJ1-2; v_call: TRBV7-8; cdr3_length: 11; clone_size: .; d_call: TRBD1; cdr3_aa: CASSHRDRPTF; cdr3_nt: TGTGCCAGCAGCCACCGGGACAGGCCCACCTTC
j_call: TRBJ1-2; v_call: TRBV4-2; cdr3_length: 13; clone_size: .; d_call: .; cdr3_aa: CASSQERTEGYTF; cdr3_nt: TGTGCCAGCAGCCAAGAGAGGACAGAAGGCTACACCTTC
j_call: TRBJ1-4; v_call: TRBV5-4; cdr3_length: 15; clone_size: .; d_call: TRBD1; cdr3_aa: CASSSFGQGGEKLFF; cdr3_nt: TGTGCCAGCAGCTCCTTTGGACAGGGTGGGGAAAAACTGTTTTTT
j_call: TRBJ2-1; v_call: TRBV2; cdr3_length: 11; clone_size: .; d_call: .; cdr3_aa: CASSERNEQFF; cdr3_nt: TGTGCCAGCAGTGAGAGAAATGAGCAGTTCTTC
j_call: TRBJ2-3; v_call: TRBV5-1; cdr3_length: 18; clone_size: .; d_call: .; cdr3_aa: CASSLSGAARGGTDTQYF; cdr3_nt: TGCGCCAGCAGCTTGTCAGGGGCCGCTCGAGGGGGCACAGATACGCAGTATTTT
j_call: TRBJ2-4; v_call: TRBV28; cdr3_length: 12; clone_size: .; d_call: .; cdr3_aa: CASSSTENIQYF; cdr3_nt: TGTGCCAGCAGCTCGACAGAAAACATTCAGTACTTC
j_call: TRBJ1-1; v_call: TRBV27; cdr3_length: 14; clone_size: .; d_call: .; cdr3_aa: CASSLRQVNTEAFF; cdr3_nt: TGTGCCAGCAGTTTACGGCAGGTCAACACTGAAGCTTTCTTT
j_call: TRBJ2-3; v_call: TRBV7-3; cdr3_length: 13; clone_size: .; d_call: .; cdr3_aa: CASSSTHRNTQYF; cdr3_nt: TGTGCCAGCAGCTCCACCCATAGGAATACGCAGTATTTT
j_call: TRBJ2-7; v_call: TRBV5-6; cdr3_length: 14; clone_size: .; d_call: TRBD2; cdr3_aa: CASSLGLASYEQYF; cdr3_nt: TGTGCCAGCAGCTTGGGACTAGCTTCCTACGAGCAGTACTTC
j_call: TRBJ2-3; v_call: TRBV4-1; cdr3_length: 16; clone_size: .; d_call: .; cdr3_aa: CASSQVDLVSTDTQYF; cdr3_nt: TGCGCCAGCAGCCAAGTAGACTTGGTTAGCACAGATACGCAGTATTTT
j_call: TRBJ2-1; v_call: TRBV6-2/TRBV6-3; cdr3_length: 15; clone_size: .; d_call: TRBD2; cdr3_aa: CASSYRSGSRGEQFF; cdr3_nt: TGTGCCAGCAGTTACCGAAGCGGGAGTCGTGGTGAGCAGTTCTTC
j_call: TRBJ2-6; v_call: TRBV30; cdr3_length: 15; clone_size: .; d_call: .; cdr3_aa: CAWSVLGSGANVLTF; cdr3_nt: TGTGCCTGGAGTGTACTAGGCTCTGGGGCCAACGTCCTGACTTTC
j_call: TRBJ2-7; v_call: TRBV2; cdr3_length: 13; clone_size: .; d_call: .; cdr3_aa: CASSRTGDYEQYF; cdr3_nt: TGTGCCAGCAGTAGGACTGGGGACTACGAGCAGTACTTC
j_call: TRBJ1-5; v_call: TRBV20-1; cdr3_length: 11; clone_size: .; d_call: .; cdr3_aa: CSAARGGPQHF; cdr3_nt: TGCAGTGCTGCTAGGGGGGGGCCCCAGCATTTT
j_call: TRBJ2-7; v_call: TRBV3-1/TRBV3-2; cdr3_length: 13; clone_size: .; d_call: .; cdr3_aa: CASSLRETLEQYF; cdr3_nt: TGTGCCAGCAGCCTGCGTGAAACCCTCGAGCAGTACTTC
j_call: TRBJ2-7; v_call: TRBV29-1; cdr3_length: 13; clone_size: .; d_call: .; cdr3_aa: CSVSGTSSYEQYF; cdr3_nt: TGCAGCGTTTCCGGCACCAGCTCCTACGAGCAGTACTTC
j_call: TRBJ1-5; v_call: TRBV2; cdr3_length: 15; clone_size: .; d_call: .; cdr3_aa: CASSGQGLTNQPQHF; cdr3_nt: TGTGCCAGCAGTGGCCAGGGTTTAACCAATCAGCCCCAGCATTTT
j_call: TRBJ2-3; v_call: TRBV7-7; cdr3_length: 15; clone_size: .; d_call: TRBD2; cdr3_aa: CASSRESGGGYTQYF; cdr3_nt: TGTGCTAGCAGCAGAGAAAGCGGGGGGGGGTATACGCAGTATTTT
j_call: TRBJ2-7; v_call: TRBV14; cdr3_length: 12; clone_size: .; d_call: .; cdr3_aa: CASSQALGEQYF; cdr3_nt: TGTGCCAGCAGCCAAGCTCTGGGGGAGCAGTACTTC
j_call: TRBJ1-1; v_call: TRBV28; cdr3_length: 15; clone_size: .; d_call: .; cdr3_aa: CASSSNSGRSTEAFF; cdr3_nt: TGTGCCAGCAGTTCCAATTCGGGGAGGAGCACTGAAGCTTTCTTT
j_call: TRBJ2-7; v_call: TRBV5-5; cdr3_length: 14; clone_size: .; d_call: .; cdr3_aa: CASSLADGPFEQYF; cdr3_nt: TGTGCCAGCAGCTTGGCAGATGGACCTTTCGAGCAGTACTTC
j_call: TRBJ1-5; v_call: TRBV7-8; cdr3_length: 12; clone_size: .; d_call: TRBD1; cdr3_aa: CASSPRQGPQHF; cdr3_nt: TGTGCCAGCAGCCCCCGACAGGGCCCCCAGCATTTT
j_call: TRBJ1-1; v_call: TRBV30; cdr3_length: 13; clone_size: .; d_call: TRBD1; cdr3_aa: CAWSLGTGFEAFF; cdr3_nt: TGTGCCTGGAGTTTAGGGACAGGGTTTGAAGCTTTCTTT
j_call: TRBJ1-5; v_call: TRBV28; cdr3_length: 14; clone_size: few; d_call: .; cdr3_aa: CASSLALINQPQHF; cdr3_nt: TGTGCCAGCAGTTTAGCGCTGATCAATCAGCCCCAGCATTTT
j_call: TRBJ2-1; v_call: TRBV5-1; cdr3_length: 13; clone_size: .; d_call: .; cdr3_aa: CASSIKDYNEQFF; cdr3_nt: TGCGCCAGCAGCATCAAGGACTACAATGAGCAGTTCTTC